This T cell receptor (beta chain) is drawn from a study of beta chain features in type 1 diabetes. Germline values: CDR1 SGHTA, CDR2 FQGNSA. This CDR3 has 13 amino acids. Trimming removed 4 bases from V and 2 bases from J, with 5 bases in between. Worth noting for this clone: Its target is not known.

Every bit of the isolated RNA underwent reverse transcription, so sequencing read expressed TCRB transcripts. Here immunoSEQ multiplex PCR was the method, and the copy in TCRdb shows in-frame clones only, minus some. The table includes roughly 340,000 clones, approximately 13% detected once. Study-wide results and caveats: Whether TCRB rearrangement is influenced by HLA type went unresolved here. For cells with high TCR expression, cDNA sequencing could yield over-representation. Type 1 diabetes patients had TCRB CDR3s that were shorter (moderately but significantly so) in all four CD4+ subsets. The study notes PCR might favor shorter templates equally in patients and controls.

The TCR originated in a woman under 30 with type 1 diabetes. The V and J genes are TRBV7-2 and TRBJ2-2; D call uncertain. Sequencing was done on a sample of naive CD4+ T cells from blood. The CDR3 DNA reads as TGTGCCAGCAGCTCGACTAACACCGGGGAGCTGTTTTTT. Its translation: CASSSTNTGELFF.